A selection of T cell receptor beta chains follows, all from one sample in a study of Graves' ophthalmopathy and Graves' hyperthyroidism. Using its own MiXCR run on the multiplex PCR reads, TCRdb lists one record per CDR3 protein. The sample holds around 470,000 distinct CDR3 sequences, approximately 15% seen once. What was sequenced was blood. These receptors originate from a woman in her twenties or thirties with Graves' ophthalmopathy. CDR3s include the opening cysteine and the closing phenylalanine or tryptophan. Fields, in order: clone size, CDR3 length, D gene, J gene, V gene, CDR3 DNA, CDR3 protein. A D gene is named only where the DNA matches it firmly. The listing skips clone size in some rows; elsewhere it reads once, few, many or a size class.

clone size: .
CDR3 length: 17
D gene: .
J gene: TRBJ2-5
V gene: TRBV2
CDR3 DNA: TGTGCCAGCAGTGAACAACCCCCTACCCCGGGGAAAGAGACCCAGTACTTC
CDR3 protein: CASSEQPPTPGKETQYF

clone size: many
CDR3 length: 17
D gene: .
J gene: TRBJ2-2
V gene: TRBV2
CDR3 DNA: TGTGCCAGCAGATTTCCCCTGCGGGACCGCTCGACCGGGGAGCTGTTTTTT
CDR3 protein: CASRFPLRDRSTGELFF

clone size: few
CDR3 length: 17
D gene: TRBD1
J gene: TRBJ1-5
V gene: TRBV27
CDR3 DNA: TGTGCCAGCAGTAAGAGACAGGGGGCTTTGAGAAATCAGCCCCAGCATTTT
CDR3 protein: CASSKRQGALRNQPQHF

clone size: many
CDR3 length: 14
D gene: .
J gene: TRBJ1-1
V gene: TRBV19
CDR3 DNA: TGTGCCAGTAGTACCCTGACAGCGAACACTGAAGCTTTCTTT
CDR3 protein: CASSTLTANTEAFF

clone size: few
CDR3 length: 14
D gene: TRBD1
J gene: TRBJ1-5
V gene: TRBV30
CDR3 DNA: TGTGCCTGGAACCGGGGACAGCCGAGTCAGCCCCAGCATTTT
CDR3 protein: CAWNRGQPSQPQHF

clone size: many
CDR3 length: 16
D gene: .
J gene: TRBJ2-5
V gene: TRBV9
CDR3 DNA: TGTGCCAGCAGCGTAGGTGAAGAGGGTCCAAAGAAGACCCAGTACTTC
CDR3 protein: CASSVGEEGPKKTQYF

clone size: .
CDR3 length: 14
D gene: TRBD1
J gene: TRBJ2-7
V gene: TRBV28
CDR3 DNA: TGTGCCAGCATCGGGACAGGGGGCTTCCACGAGCAGTACTTC
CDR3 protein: CASIGTGGFHEQYF

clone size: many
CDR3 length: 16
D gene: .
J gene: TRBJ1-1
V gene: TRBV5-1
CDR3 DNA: TGCGCCAGCAGCTTGACCCATGCAGGGATGAACACTGAAGCTTTCTTT
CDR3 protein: CASSLTHAGMNTEAFF

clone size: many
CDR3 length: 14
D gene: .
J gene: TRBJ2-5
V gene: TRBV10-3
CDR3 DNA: TGTGCCATCAGTGAAGATCCCAGTAAAGAGACCCAGTACTTC
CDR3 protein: CAISEDPSKETQYF

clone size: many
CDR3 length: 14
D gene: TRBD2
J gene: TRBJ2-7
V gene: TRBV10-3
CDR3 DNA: TGTGCCATCAGAGAGCGGGGGGACTCCTACGAGCAGTACTTC
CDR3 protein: CAIRERGDSYEQYF

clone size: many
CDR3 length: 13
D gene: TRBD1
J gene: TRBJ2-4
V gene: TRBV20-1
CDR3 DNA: TGCAGTGCGCCGGGACAGGGAAGAAACATTCAGTACTTC
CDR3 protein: CSAPGQGRNIQYF

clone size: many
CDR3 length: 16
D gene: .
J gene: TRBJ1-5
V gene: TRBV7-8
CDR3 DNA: TGTGCCAGCAGCTTACGGGGGATACATAGCAATCAGCCCCAGCATTTT
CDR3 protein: CASSLRGIHSNQPQHF

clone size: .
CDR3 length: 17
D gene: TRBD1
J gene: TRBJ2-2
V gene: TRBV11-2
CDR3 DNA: TGTGCCAGCAGCTTAGGGGGACAGGGGGCTAGCACCGGGGAGCTGTTTTTT
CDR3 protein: CASSLGGQGASTGELFF

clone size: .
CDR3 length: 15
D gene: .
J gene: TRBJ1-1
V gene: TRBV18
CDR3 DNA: TGTGCCAGCTCACCACAGGGAACAATGAACACTGAAGCTTTCTTT
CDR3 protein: CASSPQGTMNTEAFF

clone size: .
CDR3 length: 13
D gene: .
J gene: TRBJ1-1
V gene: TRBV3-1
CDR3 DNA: TGTGCCAGCCGGGTGCAGGAGAACACTGAAGCTTTCTTT
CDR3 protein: CASRVQENTEAFF

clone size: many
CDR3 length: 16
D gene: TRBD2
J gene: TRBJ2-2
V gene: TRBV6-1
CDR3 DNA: TGTGCCAGCAGTGGGGTCACCCTAGCGGACACCGGGGAGCTGTTTTTT
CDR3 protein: CASSGVTLADTGELFF

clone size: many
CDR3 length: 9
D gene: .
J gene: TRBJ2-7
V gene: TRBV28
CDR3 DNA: TGTGCCAGTGGGAGCACCAGGTACTTC
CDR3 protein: CASGSTRYF

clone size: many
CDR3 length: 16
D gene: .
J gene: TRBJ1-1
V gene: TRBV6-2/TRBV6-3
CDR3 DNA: TGTGCCAGCAGTTATTCTTCTGGTAGGCCGGATTTGGGAGCTTTCTTT
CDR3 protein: CASSYSSGRPDLGAFF

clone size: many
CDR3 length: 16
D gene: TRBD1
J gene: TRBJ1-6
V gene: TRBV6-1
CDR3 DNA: TGTGCCAGCAGCTGGGGACAGGGGGCGGATAATTCACCCCTCCACTTT
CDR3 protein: CASSWGQGADNSPLHF

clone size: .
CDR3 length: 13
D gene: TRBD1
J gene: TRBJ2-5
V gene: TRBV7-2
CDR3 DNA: TGTGCCAGCACCCAAGACAGGGCTCGGGCCAAGTACTTC
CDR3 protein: CASTQDRARAKYF

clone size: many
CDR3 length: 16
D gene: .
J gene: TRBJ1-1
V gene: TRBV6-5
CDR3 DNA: TGTGCCAGCAGTTACGGTACACAGCCCGTGATCACTGAAGCTTTCTTT
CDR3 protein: CASSYGTQPVITEAFF

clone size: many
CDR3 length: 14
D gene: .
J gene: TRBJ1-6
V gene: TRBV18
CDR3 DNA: TGTGCCAGCTCACCACCATCACGGTTAGAGGGGCTCCACTTT
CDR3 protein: CASSPPSRLEGLHF

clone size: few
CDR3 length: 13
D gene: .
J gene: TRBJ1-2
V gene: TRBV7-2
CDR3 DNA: TGTGCCAGCAGCTCCCAGGGGTCAGAAGGCTACACCTTC
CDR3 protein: CASSSQGSEGYTF

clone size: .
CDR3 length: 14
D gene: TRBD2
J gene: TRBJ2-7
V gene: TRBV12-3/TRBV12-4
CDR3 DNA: TGTGCCAGCAGCCTAGCGGGAGGCTCCCTGGAGCAGTACTTC
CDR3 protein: CASSLAGGSLEQYF

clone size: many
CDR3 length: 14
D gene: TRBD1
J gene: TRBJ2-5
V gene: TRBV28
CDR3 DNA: TGTGCCAGCAGTTACATAACAGGGGGAGAGACCCAGTACTTC
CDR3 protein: CASSYITGGETQYF

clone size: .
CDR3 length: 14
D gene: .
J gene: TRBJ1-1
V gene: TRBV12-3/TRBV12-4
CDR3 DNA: TGTGCCAGCAGTTACTTAGGGGCCAGCACTGAAGCTTTCTTT
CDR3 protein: CASSYLGASTEAFF

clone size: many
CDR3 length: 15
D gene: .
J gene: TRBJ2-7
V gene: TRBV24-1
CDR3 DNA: TGTGCCACCAGTGATCCGGCCCGCCCCGGTGGGGAGCAGTACTTC
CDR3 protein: CATSDPARPGGEQYF

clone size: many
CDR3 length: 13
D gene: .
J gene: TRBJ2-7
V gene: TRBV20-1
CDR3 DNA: TGCAGTGCTAGAGTGATGAGGGGAGGCGAGCAGTACTTC
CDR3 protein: CSARVMRGGEQYF

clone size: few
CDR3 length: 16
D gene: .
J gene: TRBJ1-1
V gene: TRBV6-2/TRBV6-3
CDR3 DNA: TGTGCCAGCAGTTACAGCCCGGCCAGCCCGAACACTGAAGCTTTCTTT
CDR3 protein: CASSYSPASPNTEAFF

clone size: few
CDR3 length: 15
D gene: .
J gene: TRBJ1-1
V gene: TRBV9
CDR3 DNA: TGTGCCAGCACCAGTTCAAGCCAGGGCTGGGAAAAAGCTTTCTTT
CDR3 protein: CASTSSSQGWEKAFF

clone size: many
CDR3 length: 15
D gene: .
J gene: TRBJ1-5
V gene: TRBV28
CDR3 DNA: TGTGCCAGCAGTAGAATACAGGGTAGCAATCAGCCCCAGCATTTT
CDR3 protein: CASSRIQGSNQPQHF

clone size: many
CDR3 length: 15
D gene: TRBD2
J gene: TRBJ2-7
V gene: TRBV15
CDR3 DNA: TGTGCCACCAGCAGAACTAGCGGGAGTATATACGAGCAGTACTTC
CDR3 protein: CATSRTSGSIYEQYF

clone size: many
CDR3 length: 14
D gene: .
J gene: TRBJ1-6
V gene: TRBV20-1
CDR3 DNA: TGCAGTGCGAGATGGGGGGCCCGGAATTCACCCCTCCACTTT
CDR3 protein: CSARWGARNSPLHF

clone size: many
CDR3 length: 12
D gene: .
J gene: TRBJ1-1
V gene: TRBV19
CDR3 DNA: TGTGCCAGTACAGGGACGAACACTGAAGCTTTCTTT
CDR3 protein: CASTGTNTEAFF

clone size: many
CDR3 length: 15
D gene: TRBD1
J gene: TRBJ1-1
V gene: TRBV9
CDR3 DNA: TGTGCCAGCAGCGTAGGCGCGACAGGGGACACTGAAGCTTTCTTT
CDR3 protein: CASSVGATGDTEAFF

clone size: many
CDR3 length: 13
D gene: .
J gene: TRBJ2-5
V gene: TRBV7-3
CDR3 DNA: TGTGCCAGCAGCCCGGGGGTAGGAAAGACCCAGTACTTC
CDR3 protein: CASSPGVGKTQYF

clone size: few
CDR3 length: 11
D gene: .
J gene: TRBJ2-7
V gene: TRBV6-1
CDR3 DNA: TGTGCCAGCAGCCACGGGACTCTAGAGTACTTC
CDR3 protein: CASSHGTLEYF

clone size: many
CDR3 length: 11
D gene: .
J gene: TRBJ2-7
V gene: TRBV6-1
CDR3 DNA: TGTGCCAGCAGGGCCGCCTACGAGCAGTACTTC
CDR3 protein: CASRAAYEQYF

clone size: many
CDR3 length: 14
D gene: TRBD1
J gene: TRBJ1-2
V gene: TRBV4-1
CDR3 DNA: TGCGCCAGCAGCCAAGGAAGACAGGGTCGGGGCTACACCTTC
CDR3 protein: CASSQGRQGRGYTF

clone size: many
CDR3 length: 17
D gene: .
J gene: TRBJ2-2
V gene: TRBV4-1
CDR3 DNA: TGCGCCAGCAGCCAGGTGCCGACAAGCCCCTTAGGTGGGGAGCTGTTTTTT
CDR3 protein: CASSQVPTSPLGGELFF

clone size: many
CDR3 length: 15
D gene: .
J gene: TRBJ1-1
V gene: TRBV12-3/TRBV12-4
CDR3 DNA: TGTGCCAGCAGTTTTCGGTCCGGGGCGAACACTGAAGCTTTCTTT
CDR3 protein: CASSFRSGANTEAFF

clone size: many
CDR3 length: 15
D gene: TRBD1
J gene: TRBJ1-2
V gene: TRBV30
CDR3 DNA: TGTGCCTGGAGTAAGACCGGGACAGGGCGTTATGGCTACACCTTC
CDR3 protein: CAWSKTGTGRYGYTF

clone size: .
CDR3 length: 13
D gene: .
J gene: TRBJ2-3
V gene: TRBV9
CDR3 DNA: TGTGCCAGCAGCCCCTCCGTGGGAGATACGCAGTATTTT
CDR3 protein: CASSPSVGDTQYF

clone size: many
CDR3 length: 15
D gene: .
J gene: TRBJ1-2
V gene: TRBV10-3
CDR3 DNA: TGTGCCATCAGTGAGTCGGGGATTGGGAACTATGGCTACACCTTC
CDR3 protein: CAISESGIGNYGYTF

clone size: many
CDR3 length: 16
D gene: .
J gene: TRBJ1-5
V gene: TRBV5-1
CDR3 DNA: TGCGCCAGCAGCTTGGGTGAGGGAGCGGGCAATCAGCCCCAGCATTTT
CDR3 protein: CASSLGEGAGNQPQHF

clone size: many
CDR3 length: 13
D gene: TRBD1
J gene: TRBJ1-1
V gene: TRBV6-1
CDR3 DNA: TGTGCCAGCAGTCGACAGGGCGGCTCTGAAGCTTTCTTT
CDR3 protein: CASSRQGGSEAFF

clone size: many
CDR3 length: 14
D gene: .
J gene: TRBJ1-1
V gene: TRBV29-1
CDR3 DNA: TGCAGCGTTGAAGCGGGACCCCAGAACACTGAAGCTTTCTTT
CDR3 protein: CSVEAGPQNTEAFF